A selection of T cell receptor beta chains follows, all from one sample in a study of T cell responses to AZD1222 COVID-19 vaccine. The protocol was immunoSEQ multiplex PCR, while the TCRdb copy is restricted to in-frame clones and leaves out a portion. Among 130,000 to 150,000 clones listed, about 91% were seen once. Here the sequenced sample was peripheral blood, taken on day 0 of AZD1222 vaccination. The receptor source for this set is an adult in good health. Each CDR3 is given with its conserved first and last residue. D genes are given only for firm matches. Some rows mark clone size as missing; the rest say once, few, many or name a class of expanded clone.

CDR3,DNA,size,D,V,J
CASSRTDSYEQYF,TGTGCCAGCAGCCGGACAGATTCCTACGAGCAGTACTTC,NA,NA,TRBV7-8,TRBJ2-7
CSASRGGDQPQHF,TGCAGTGCTAGTCGGGGTGGGGATCAGCCCCAGCATTTT,NA,NA,TRBV20-1,TRBJ1-5
CASSSGGMGPNTEAFF,TGTGCCAGCAGCTCAGGGGGCATGGGTCCCAACACTGAAGCTTTCTTT,NA,TRBD1,TRBV3-1/TRBV3-2,TRBJ1-1
CASSQSGRSRGTEAFF,TGTGCCAGCAGCCAATCGGGGCGGAGCCGGGGCACTGAAGCTTTCTTT,NA,NA,TRBV16,TRBJ1-1
CASSSPGTGGVAFF,TGTGCCAGCAGCTCCCCCGGGACAGGGGGTGTAGCTTTCTTT,NA,TRBD1,TRBV7-2,TRBJ1-1
CASQPGTGNQPQHF,TGTGCCAGCCAGCCAGGGACAGGGAATCAGCCCCAGCATTTT,NA,TRBD1,TRBV18,TRBJ1-5
CASRRDTEAFF,TGTGCCAGCAGGCGGGACACTGAAGCTTTCTTT,NA,NA,TRBV6-1,TRBJ1-1
CASSRQGAGYEQYF,TGTGCCAGTAGTAGACAGGGGGCAGGGTACGAGCAGTACTTC,NA,TRBD1,TRBV19,TRBJ2-7
CASLGQDSYNEQFF,TGTGCCAGCTTGGGACAGGACTCCTACAATGAGCAGTTCTTC,NA,TRBD1,TRBV10-3,TRBJ2-1
CASSYRQKTTNEKLFF,TGTGCCAGCAGTTACCGACAGAAAACAACTAATGAAAAACTGTTTTTT,NA,NA,TRBV6-5,TRBJ1-4
CASSGDRGNEKLFF,TGCGCCAGCAGCGGGGACAGGGGTAATGAAAAACTGTTTTTT,NA,TRBD1,TRBV5-1,TRBJ1-4
CASSEVRREAFF,TGTGCCAGCAGTGAAGTGCGCAGGGAAGCTTTCTTT,NA,NA,TRBV6-1,TRBJ1-1
CAISESGTSGTDGELFF,TGTGCCATCAGTGAGTCAGGGACTAGCGGGACGGACGGGGAGCTGTTTTTT,once,TRBD2,TRBV10-3,TRBJ2-2
CASSSGTRVGFF,TGTGCCAGCAGCTCCGGGACTCGGGTCGGGTTCTTC,NA,NA,TRBV7-9,TRBJ2-1
CASSPQPGAYEQYF,TGTGCCAGCAGTCCGCAGCCAGGCGCCTACGAGCAGTACTTC,NA,NA,TRBV6-4,TRBJ2-7
CASSATVNTEAFF,TGCGCCAGCAGCGCCACAGTGAACACTGAAGCTTTCTTT,NA,NA,TRBV5-1,TRBJ1-1
CASRYQWGNTEAFF,TGCGCCAGCAGATACCAATGGGGGAACACTGAAGCTTTCTTT,once,NA,TRBV10-2,TRBJ1-1
CASSIDLRNTEAFF,TGTGCCAGTAGTATAGATCTGAGGAACACTGAAGCTTTCTTT,NA,NA,TRBV19,TRBJ1-1
CASSPAGTEAFF,TGTGCCAGCAGCCCTGCGGGGACTGAAGCTTTCTTT,few,NA,TRBV7-8,TRBJ1-1
CASSSGAYEAFF,TGTGCCAGCAGTTCCGGGGCCTATGAAGCTTTCTTT,NA,NA,TRBV28,TRBJ1-1